This T cell receptor beta chain came from a study of T cell repertoires in cytomegalovirus infection. On the study more broadly: TCR beta signatures that were public indicated CMV infection and matching HLA type.

Note on this clonotype: As yet, its antigen is unknown.

The CDR3 consists of 17 residues. V lost 7 bases to trimming and J lost 1 base; unmatched junction nucleotides: 12. Germline-derived CDR1 and CDR2 are LGHNT and FRNRAP. Overall study findings and caveats: The cumulative frequency of public TCR beta families identified carriers of CMV plus the relevant HLA.

TCRdb independently ran MiXCR on the reads; one entry per CDR3 protein. The table lists 800,000 to 950,000 distinct CDR3 sequences, less than 35% of them singletons. The gene calls are TRBV12-5 and TRBJ1-1; TRBD1 aligns across 10 bases. The source is a human donor in good health (CMV status not recorded). Some clones in this sample may be carry-over from other donors' samples. This material consisted of cultured CD8+ T cells from PBMCs, taken from culture after CMV antigen stimulation. DNA of the CDR3: TGTGCTAGTGCCATTGAGGGACAGGGGCCGCCGAACACTGAAGCTTTCTTT. Translated: CASAIEGQGPPNTEAFF.